Listed here is a single T cell receptor beta chain. What it binds is not known. Profiled with immunoSEQ multiplex PCR; TCRdb holds only in-frame clones, not every one. The sample records about 50,000 clones, roughly three quarters being singletons. The V and J ends lost 4 bases and 7 bases respectively, with 17 bases between them. The CDR3 contains 15 residues. Germline CDR1 MNHNS, CDR2 SASEGT. This entry belongs to a study of OX40 agonist ivuxolimab in advanced cancers. Across the whole study: In this trial design, patients received ivuxolimab intravenously at 0.01 to 10 mg/kg every 2 weeks. The study enrolled dose-escalation patients with hepatocellular carcinoma, melanoma, renal cell or head and neck cancer. Study outcomes and limitations: Among the lowest peripheral clonal expansion occurred in 0.1-3.0 mg/kg partial responders.

Autoimmune disease history or systemic immunosuppression led to patient exclusion. The receptor comes from an adult with an advanced solid tumor such as melanoma, head and neck, liver or kidney cancer. The sequencing used CD4+ or CD8+ T cells sorted from blood, collected in a trial of the OX40 agonist ivuxolimab. V is TRBV6-1 and J is TRBJ1-5, with a possible D match to TRBD1 (5 bases). DNA for the CDR3: TGTGCCAGCAGTGCCCCAGGGACCGCAGGACAGCCCCAGCATTTT. As protein: CASSAPGTAGQPQHF.